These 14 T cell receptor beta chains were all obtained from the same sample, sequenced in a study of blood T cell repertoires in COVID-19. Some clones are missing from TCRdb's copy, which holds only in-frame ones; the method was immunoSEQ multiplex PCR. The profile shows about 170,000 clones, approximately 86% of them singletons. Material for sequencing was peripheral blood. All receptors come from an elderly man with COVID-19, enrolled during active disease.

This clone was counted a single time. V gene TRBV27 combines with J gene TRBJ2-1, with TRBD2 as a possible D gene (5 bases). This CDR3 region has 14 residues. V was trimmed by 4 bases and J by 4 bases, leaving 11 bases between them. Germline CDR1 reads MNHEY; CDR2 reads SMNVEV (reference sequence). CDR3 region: CASSSRGTYNEQFF. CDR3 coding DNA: TGTGCCAGCAGTTCCCGGGGAACTTACAATGAGCAGTTCTTC.

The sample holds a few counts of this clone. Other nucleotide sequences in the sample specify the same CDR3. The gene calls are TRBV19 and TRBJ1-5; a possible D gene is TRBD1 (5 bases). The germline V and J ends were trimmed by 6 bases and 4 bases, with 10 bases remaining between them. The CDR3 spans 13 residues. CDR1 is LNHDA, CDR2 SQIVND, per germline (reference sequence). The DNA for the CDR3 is TGTGCCAGTAGGGGACTGGGGAATCAGCCCCAGCATTTT. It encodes CASRGLGNQPQHF.

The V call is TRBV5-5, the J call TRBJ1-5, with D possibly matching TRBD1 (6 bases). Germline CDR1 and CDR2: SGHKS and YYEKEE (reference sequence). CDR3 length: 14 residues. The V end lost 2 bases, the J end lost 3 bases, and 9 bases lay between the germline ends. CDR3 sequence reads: CASSFGQNNQPQHF. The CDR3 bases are TGTGCCAGCAGCTTTGGACAGAACAATCAGCCCCAGCATTTT.

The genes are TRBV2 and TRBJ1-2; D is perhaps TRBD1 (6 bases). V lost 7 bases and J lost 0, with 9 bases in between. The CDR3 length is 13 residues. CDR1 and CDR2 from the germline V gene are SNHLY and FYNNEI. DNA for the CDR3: TGTGCCAGCAATGGGGGCGCTAACTATGGCTACACCTTC. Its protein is CASNGGANYGYTF. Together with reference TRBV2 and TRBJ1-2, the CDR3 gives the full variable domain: EPEVTQTPSHQVTQMGQEVILRCVPISNHLYFYWYRQILGQKVEFLVSFYNNEISEKSEIFDDQFSVERPDGSNFTLKIRSTKLEDSAMYFCASNGGANYGYTFGSGTRLTVV.

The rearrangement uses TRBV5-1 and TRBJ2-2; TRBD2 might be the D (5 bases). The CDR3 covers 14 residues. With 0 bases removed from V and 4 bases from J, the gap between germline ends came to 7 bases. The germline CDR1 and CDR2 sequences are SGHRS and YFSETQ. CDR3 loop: CASSLVGGTGELFF. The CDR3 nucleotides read TGCGCCAGCAGCTTGGTCGGAGGCACCGGGGAGCTGTTTTTT.

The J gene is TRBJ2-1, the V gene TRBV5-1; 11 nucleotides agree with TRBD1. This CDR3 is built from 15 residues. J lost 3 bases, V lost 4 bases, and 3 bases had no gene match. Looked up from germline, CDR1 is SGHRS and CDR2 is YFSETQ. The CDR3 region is CASSGGQGGYNEQFF. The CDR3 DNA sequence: TGCGCCAGCAGCGGGGGACAGGGGGGCTACAATGAGCAGTTCTTC.

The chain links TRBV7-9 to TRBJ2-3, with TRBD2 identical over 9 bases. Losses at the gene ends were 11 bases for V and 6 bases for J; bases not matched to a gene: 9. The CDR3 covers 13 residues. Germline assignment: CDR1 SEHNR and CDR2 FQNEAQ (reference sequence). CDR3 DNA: TGTGCCCCCACGGGACTAGCTTATGATACGCAGTATTTT. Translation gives CAPTGLAYDTQYF.

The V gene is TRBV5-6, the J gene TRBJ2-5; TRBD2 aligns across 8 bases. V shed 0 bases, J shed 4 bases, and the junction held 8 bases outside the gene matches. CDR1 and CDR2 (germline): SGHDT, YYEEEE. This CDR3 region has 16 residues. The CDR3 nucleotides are TGTGCCAGCAGCTTGGCAGCCGGGAGGGGTCTAGAGACCCAGTACTTC. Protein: CASSLAAGRGLETQYF.

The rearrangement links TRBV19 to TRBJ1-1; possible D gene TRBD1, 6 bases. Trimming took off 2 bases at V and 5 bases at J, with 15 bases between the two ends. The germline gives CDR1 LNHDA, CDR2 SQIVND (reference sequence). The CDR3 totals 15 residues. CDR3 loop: CASSIPGRGGTEAFF. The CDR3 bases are TGTGCCAGTAGTATACCCGGCAGGGGAGGGACTGAAGCTTTCTTT. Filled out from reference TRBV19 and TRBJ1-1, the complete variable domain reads DGGITQSPKYLFRKEGQNVTLSCEQNLNHDAMYWYRQDPGQGLRLIYYSQIVNDFQKGDIAEGYSVSREKKESFPLTVTSAQKNPTAFYLCASSIPGRGGTEAFFGQGTRLTVV.

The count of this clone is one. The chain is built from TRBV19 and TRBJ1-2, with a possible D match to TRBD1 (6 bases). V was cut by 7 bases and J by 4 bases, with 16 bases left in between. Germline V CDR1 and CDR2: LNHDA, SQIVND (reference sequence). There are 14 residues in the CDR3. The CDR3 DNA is TGTGCCAGTACCCCGGGTGGGGGCCTCTATGGCTACACCTTC. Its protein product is CASTPGGGLYGYTF.

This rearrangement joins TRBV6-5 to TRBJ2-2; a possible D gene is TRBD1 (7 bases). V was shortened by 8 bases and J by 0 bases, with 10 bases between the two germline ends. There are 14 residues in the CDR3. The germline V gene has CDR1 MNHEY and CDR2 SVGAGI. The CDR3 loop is CASRGTANTGELFF. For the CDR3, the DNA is TGTGCCAGCCGGGGGACAGCGAACACCGGGGAGCTGTTTTTT.

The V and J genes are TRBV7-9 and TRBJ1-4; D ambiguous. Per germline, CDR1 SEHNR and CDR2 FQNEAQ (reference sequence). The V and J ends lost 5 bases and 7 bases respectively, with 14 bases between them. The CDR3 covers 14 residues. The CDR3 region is CASSPATKAEKLFF. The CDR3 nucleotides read TGTGCCAGCAGCCCCGCTACTAAGGCTGAAAAACTGTTTTTT. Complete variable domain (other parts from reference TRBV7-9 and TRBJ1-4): DTGVSQNPRHKITKRGQNVTFRCDPISEHNRLYWYRQTLGQGPEFLTYFQNEAQLEKSRLLSDRFSAERPKGSFSTLEIQRTEQGDSAMYLCASSPATKAEKLFFGSGTQLSVL.

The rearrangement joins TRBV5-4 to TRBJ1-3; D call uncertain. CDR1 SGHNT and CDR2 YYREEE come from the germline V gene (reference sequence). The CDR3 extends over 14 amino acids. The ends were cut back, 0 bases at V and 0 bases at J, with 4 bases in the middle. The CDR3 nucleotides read TGTGCCAGCAGCTTGGAGCCCTCTGGAAACACCATATATTTT. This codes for CASSLEPSGNTIYF.

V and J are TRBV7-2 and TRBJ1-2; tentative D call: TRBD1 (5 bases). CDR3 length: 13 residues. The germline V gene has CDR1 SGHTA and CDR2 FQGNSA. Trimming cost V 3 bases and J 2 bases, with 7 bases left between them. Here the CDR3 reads CASSLDINYGYTF. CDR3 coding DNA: TGTGCCAGCAGCTTGGACATCAACTATGGCTACACCTTC.